Listed below are T cell receptor beta chains from one sample, sequenced in a study of cytomegalovirus exposure and HLA in healthy donors. The method was immunoSEQ multiplex PCR; TCRdb's version includes in-frame clones alone and lacks a portion of them. The data hold roughly 180,000 clones, with around 75% observed a single time. Sequenced: PBMCs. These receptors originate from a male donor in good health and CMV-seronegative. CDR3s include the opening cysteine and the closing phenylalanine or tryptophan. The D gene is left open where the match is weak. Size is stated for part of the rows, as once, few or many counts, or as a class when the clone is expanded.

CDR3 DNA: TGTGCCATCAGTTTTAACAGGGTTGAATATAATTCACCCCTCCACTTT
CDR3 protein: CAISFNRVEYNSPLHF
J gene: TRBJ1-6
D gene: -
clone size: -
V gene: TRBV10-3

CDR3 DNA: TGCGCCAGCAGATCGAGTCTGTACAATGAGCAGTTCTTC
CDR3 protein: CASRSSLYNEQFF
J gene: TRBJ2-1
D gene: -
clone size: -
V gene: TRBV5-1

CDR3 DNA: TGTGCCAGCAGGCCTTCAACGAGCTCCTACAATGAGCAGTTCTTC
CDR3 protein: CASRPSTSSYNEQFF
J gene: TRBJ2-1
D gene: -
clone size: -
V gene: TRBV2

CDR3 DNA: TGTGCCAGCAGTGAAGGTGGAGGGTTCGAGCAGTACTTC
CDR3 protein: CASSEGGGFEQYF
J gene: TRBJ2-7
D gene: -
clone size: -
V gene: TRBV6-1

CDR3 DNA: TGTGCCTGGAGCCTGGGACAGGGCAACACTGAAGCTTTCTTT
CDR3 protein: CAWSLGQGNTEAFF
J gene: TRBJ1-1
D gene: TRBD1
clone size: -
V gene: TRBV30

CDR3 DNA: TGTGCCAGCAGCTTAGATTCAGGTCCCGTTGACGGCTACACCTTC
CDR3 protein: CASSLDSGPVDGYTF
J gene: TRBJ1-2
D gene: -
clone size: -
V gene: TRBV11-2

CDR3 DNA: TGTGCCAGCAGTCCCACAGACCGCTCTGGAAACACCATATATTTT
CDR3 protein: CASSPTDRSGNTIYF
J gene: TRBJ1-3
D gene: -
clone size: -
V gene: TRBV6-1

CDR3 DNA: TGTGCCACCAGCAGGGGGTGGGGGGGAAAGCAATACTATGGCTACACCTTC
CDR3 protein: CATSRGWGGKQYYGYTF
J gene: TRBJ1-2
D gene: -
clone size: few
V gene: TRBV15

CDR3 DNA: TGTGCCAGCAGACTCCGGGACAAGTCCTACAATGAGCAGTTCTTC
CDR3 protein: CASRLRDKSYNEQFF
J gene: TRBJ2-1
D gene: -
clone size: -
V gene: TRBV5-8

CDR3 DNA: TGTGCCAGCAGTGAAACAGGGGCCTACGAGCAGTACTTC
CDR3 protein: CASSETGAYEQYF
J gene: TRBJ2-7
D gene: TRBD1
clone size: -
V gene: TRBV6-1

CDR3 DNA: TGTGCCAGCAGCGTTAGAAATAACTACGAGCAGTACTTC
CDR3 protein: CASSVRNNYEQYF
J gene: TRBJ2-7
D gene: -
clone size: -
V gene: TRBV9

CDR3 DNA: TGTGCCAGCTCCGAAGCCCCAGGGGACTATGGCTACACCTTC
CDR3 protein: CASSEAPGDYGYTF
J gene: TRBJ1-2
D gene: -
clone size: -
V gene: TRBV7-2

CDR3 DNA: TGTGCCAGCAGTGAAGGGACAGGGGCTAACTATGGCTACACCTTC
CDR3 protein: CASSEGTGANYGYTF
J gene: TRBJ1-2
D gene: TRBD1
clone size: -
V gene: TRBV25-1

CDR3 DNA: TGTGCCAGCAGCCGACCGGGACAGGGTAAGATGGAGCAGTACTTC
CDR3 protein: CASSRPGQGKMEQYF
J gene: TRBJ2-7
D gene: TRBD1
clone size: -
V gene: TRBV6-6

CDR3 DNA: TGTGCCAGCAGTTTGAACAGGGGGCCCTATGGCTACACCTTC
CDR3 protein: CASSLNRGPYGYTF
J gene: TRBJ1-2
D gene: TRBD1
clone size: few
V gene: TRBV6-5

CDR3 DNA: TGTGCCAGCAGTTTAGGGGGCAGGCCACTCTACAATGAGCAGTTCTTC
CDR3 protein: CASSLGGRPLYNEQFF
J gene: TRBJ2-1
D gene: -
clone size: -
V gene: TRBV28

CDR3 DNA: TGCGCCAGCAGCCAGACAGGGGAAGAGACCCAGTACTTC
CDR3 protein: CASSQTGEETQYF
J gene: TRBJ2-5
D gene: TRBD1
clone size: -
V gene: TRBV4-1

CDR3 DNA: TGTGCCAGCGGACAGGGTGAGGATCAGCCCCAGCATTTT
CDR3 protein: CASGQGEDQPQHF
J gene: TRBJ1-5
D gene: TRBD1
clone size: few
V gene: TRBV19

CDR3 DNA: TGTGCCAGCAGCTTGGGCTTATTGGATGAGCAGTTCTTC
CDR3 protein: CASSLGLLDEQFF
J gene: TRBJ2-1
D gene: -
clone size: -
V gene: TRBV7-7

CDR3 DNA: TGTGCCAGCAGCGACAGCCTACTTCAGGCTACGCAGTATTTT
CDR3 protein: CASSDSLLQATQYF
J gene: TRBJ2-3
D gene: -
clone size: few
V gene: TRBV7-2

CDR3 DNA: TGTGCCAGCAGTGAAAATCGGGGGAACACTGAAGCTTTCTTT
CDR3 protein: CASSENRGNTEAFF
J gene: TRBJ1-1
D gene: -
clone size: -
V gene: TRBV25-1

CDR3 DNA: TGTGCCAGCAGTCGGGGCGGGGGTAGCGGGAGGGGTTATGAGCAGTTCTTC
CDR3 protein: CASSRGGGSGRGYEQFF
J gene: TRBJ2-1
D gene: -
clone size: -
V gene: TRBV21-1

CDR3 DNA: TGTGCCAGCAGCCACGAGGGAGGAGAAAAACTGTTTTTT
CDR3 protein: CASSHEGGEKLFF
J gene: TRBJ1-4
D gene: -
clone size: few
V gene: TRBV27

CDR3 DNA: TGTGCCAGCAGTTCGCCCGACAGGTCGGCTGGCTACACCTTC
CDR3 protein: CASSSPDRSAGYTF
J gene: TRBJ1-2
D gene: -
clone size: -
V gene: TRBV27

CDR3 DNA: TGTGCCAGCAGAACGACAGGCGGTGAGCAGTTCTTC
CDR3 protein: CASRTTGGEQFF
J gene: TRBJ2-1
D gene: -
clone size: -
V gene: TRBV11-2

CDR3 DNA: TGTGCCAGCTCACCGAACTACTCTGGAAACACCATATATTTT
CDR3 protein: CASSPNYSGNTIYF
J gene: TRBJ1-3
D gene: -
clone size: once
V gene: TRBV18

CDR3 DNA: TGTGCCAGCAGCCAAGATCTGGCAGGGGGCCTCTCTGGAAACACCATATATTTT
CDR3 protein: CASSQDLAGGLSGNTIYF
J gene: TRBJ1-3
D gene: TRBD1
clone size: many
V gene: TRBV4-2

CDR3 DNA: TGTGCCAGCAGCCTTGGGACAGCCGTTCACTACGAGCAGTACTTC
CDR3 protein: CASSLGTAVHYEQYF
J gene: TRBJ2-7
D gene: TRBD1
clone size: -
V gene: TRBV28

CDR3 DNA: TGCGCCAGCAGCTTCCGGACTGAGAAATACGAGCAGTACTTC
CDR3 protein: CASSFRTEKYEQYF
J gene: TRBJ2-7
D gene: -
clone size: -
V gene: TRBV4-1

CDR3 DNA: TGCGCCAGCAGCTCCACCGGGACTAGCGACTACTCCTACAATGAGCAGTTCTTC
CDR3 protein: CASSSTGTSDYSYNEQFF
J gene: TRBJ2-1
D gene: TRBD2
clone size: -
V gene: TRBV5-1

CDR3 DNA: TGTGCCAGCAGCTTTGGAGGAGCCAAAAACATTCAGTACTTC
CDR3 protein: CASSFGGAKNIQYF
J gene: TRBJ2-4
D gene: -
clone size: -
V gene: TRBV5-4

CDR3 DNA: TGTGCCAGCAGCGCCCGGGGTTTTGGGCTCAATGAGCAGTTCTTC
CDR3 protein: CASSARGFGLNEQFF
J gene: TRBJ2-1
D gene: -
clone size: -
V gene: TRBV7-2

CDR3 DNA: TGCGCCAGCAGCTCCGGGGACAGGCCCACCTACGAGCAGTACTTC
CDR3 protein: CASSSGDRPTYEQYF
J gene: TRBJ2-7
D gene: TRBD1
clone size: -
V gene: TRBV4-1

CDR3 DNA: TGTGCCAGCAGTCAAGGGGGGGGTAACAGGGGCAATCAGCCCCAGCATTTT
CDR3 protein: CASSQGGGNRGNQPQHF
J gene: TRBJ1-5
D gene: -
clone size: -
V gene: TRBV6-1

CDR3 DNA: TGTGCCAGCAGTTTCACTTTGATGAACACTGAAGCTTTCTTT
CDR3 protein: CASSFTLMNTEAFF
J gene: TRBJ1-1
D gene: -
clone size: -
V gene: TRBV27

CDR3 DNA: TGTGCCAGCAGCCCCGGGGGGGGGCTTGGGGCCAACGTCCTGACTTTC
CDR3 protein: CASSPGGGLGANVLTF
J gene: TRBJ2-6
D gene: TRBD2
clone size: -
V gene: TRBV5-4

CDR3 DNA: TGTGCCAGTACCCAGTCCCAGAGCGGAAACATTCAGTACTTC
CDR3 protein: CASTQSQSGNIQYF
J gene: TRBJ2-4
D gene: -
clone size: few
V gene: TRBV19

CDR3 DNA: TGTGCCAGCAGCCCTGAACGCGGGGGACCCAGCATGAACACTGAAGCTTTCTTT
CDR3 protein: CASSPERGGPSMNTEAFF
J gene: TRBJ1-1
D gene: -
clone size: -
V gene: TRBV11-2

CDR3 DNA: TGTGCCAGCAGTTTAAGAATAGGGGGCCTCGGAGCTAGCACCGGGGAGCTGTTTTTT
CDR3 protein: CASSLRIGGLGASTGELFF
J gene: TRBJ2-2
D gene: TRBD1
clone size: -
V gene: TRBV27

CDR3 DNA: TGTGCCAGCAGCGTAGAGCCCATGGCGGGAGCTGGGTACAATGAGCAGTTCTTC
CDR3 protein: CASSVEPMAGAGYNEQFF
J gene: TRBJ2-1
D gene: TRBD2
clone size: -
V gene: TRBV9

CDR3 DNA: TGTGCCATCAGTGACACGAGCGAGCAGTACTTC
CDR3 protein: CAISDTSEQYF
J gene: TRBJ2-7
D gene: -
clone size: -
V gene: TRBV10-3

CDR3 DNA: TGTGCCAGCAGCTTAGGTGCTAGCGGGGCCTACAATGAGCAGTTCTTC
CDR3 protein: CASSLGASGAYNEQFF
J gene: TRBJ2-1
D gene: TRBD2
clone size: few
V gene: TRBV11-3

CDR3 DNA: TGTGCCAGCAGTTACTTGGGGGGGGATACGCAGTATTTT
CDR3 protein: CASSYLGGDTQYF
J gene: TRBJ2-3
D gene: TRBD2
clone size: -
V gene: TRBV6-5

CDR3 DNA: TGTGCCAGTTCCCCAGGCGAACTAGGATACGAGCAGTACTTC
CDR3 protein: CASSPGELGYEQYF
J gene: TRBJ2-7
D gene: -
clone size: -
V gene: TRBV10-3

CDR3 DNA: TGTGCCATCAGTGCAGTCCCCAGGTCCTACGAGCAGTACTTC
CDR3 protein: CAISAVPRSYEQYF
J gene: TRBJ2-7
D gene: -
clone size: once
V gene: TRBV10-3

CDR3 DNA: TGTGCCAGCAGCCCCGGGACAGGAAGTGAGGAGCAGTACTTC
CDR3 protein: CASSPGTGSEEQYF
J gene: TRBJ2-7
D gene: TRBD1
clone size: few
V gene: TRBV9

CDR3 DNA: TGTTCCAGCATCTCCTTGCGGTTTGGTTTTCGCTCCTACAATGAGCAGTTCTTC
CDR3 protein: CSSISLRFGFRSYNEQFF
J gene: TRBJ2-1
D gene: -
clone size: -
V gene: TRBV7-9

CDR3 DNA: TGTGCCTCGAACGGGATAAACTATGGCTACACCTTC
CDR3 protein: CASNGINYGYTF
J gene: TRBJ1-2
D gene: -
clone size: -
V gene: TRBV19

CDR3 DNA: TGTGCCTGGAGTTGGGGCGATGAAAAACTGTTTTTT
CDR3 protein: CAWSWGDEKLFF
J gene: TRBJ1-4
D gene: -
clone size: few
V gene: TRBV30

CDR3 DNA: TGTGCCAGCAGTGACACGGGGTTTACTAATGAAAAACTGTTTTTT
CDR3 protein: CASSDTGFTNEKLFF
J gene: TRBJ1-4
D gene: -
clone size: -
V gene: TRBV6-1

CDR3 DNA: TGTGCCAGCAGTGGGACTAGCGGGGGCGCAGATACGCAGTATTTT
CDR3 protein: CASSGTSGGADTQYF
J gene: TRBJ2-3
D gene: TRBD2
clone size: -
V gene: TRBV6-4

CDR3 DNA: TGTGCCAGCAGCGGCCTGGGCCAACTCTCCTACGAGCAGTACTTC
CDR3 protein: CASSGLGQLSYEQYF
J gene: TRBJ2-7
D gene: -
clone size: -
V gene: TRBV6-5

CDR3 DNA: TGTGCCAGCAGTATACACCCTCAGAACACCGGGGAGCTGTTTTTT
CDR3 protein: CASSIHPQNTGELFF
J gene: TRBJ2-2
D gene: -
clone size: few
V gene: TRBV9

CDR3 DNA: TGTGCCAGCAGCCCCTGGACAGGGGAACAGCCCCAGCATTTT
CDR3 protein: CASSPWTGEQPQHF
J gene: TRBJ1-5
D gene: TRBD1
clone size: -
V gene: TRBV9

CDR3 DNA: TGTGCCAGCAGCGCTGGGACTTGGCCGGGTGGCTACACCTTC
CDR3 protein: CASSAGTWPGGYTF
J gene: TRBJ1-2
D gene: -
clone size: -
V gene: TRBV7-9

CDR3 DNA: TGCAGCGTCAAGGACAGTCTCGGGGCCAACGTCCTGACTTTC
CDR3 protein: CSVKDSLGANVLTF
J gene: TRBJ2-6
D gene: -
clone size: once
V gene: TRBV29-1

CDR3 DNA: TGTGCCAGCAGTTACAGACAGACCAGCAATCAGCCCCAGCATTTT
CDR3 protein: CASSYRQTSNQPQHF
J gene: TRBJ1-5
D gene: -
clone size: -
V gene: TRBV28

CDR3 DNA: TGTGCCAGCAGTTTCTTCAATGAGCAGTTCTTC
CDR3 protein: CASSFFNEQFF
J gene: TRBJ2-1
D gene: -
clone size: -
V gene: TRBV28